This T cell receptor (beta chain) was recovered during a study of blood T cells in healthy people across ages. It was with a sample-barcoded 5' primer and a J-beta primer mix that a second PCR of roughly 7 to 12 cycles was run. From the 5' RACE reads, TCRdb called clonotypes with MiXCR, one entry per CDR3 protein. Found here are some 800,000 distinct CDR3 sequences, around 45% of them singletons; the top ten hold roughly 18%. The germline V gene has CDR1 SGHTA and CDR2 FQGNSA. Trimming removed 5 bases at V and 6 bases at J, with 16 bases between. The CDR3 is 14 amino acids. This clonotype was seen only a few times.

This chain joins TRBV7-2 and TRBJ1-2, with D possibly matching TRBD1 (6 bases). The TCR was taken from a man aged 60 to 69 in good health. Sequencing was performed on blood. This CDR3 is CASSAWTVSHGYTF. Written as DNA, the CDR3 is TGTGCCAGCAGCGCCTGGACAGTTTCGCATGGCTACACCTTC. The full variable domain, rest sourced from reference TRBV7-2 and TRBJ1-2, is GAGVSQSPSNKVTEKGKDVELRCDPISGHTALYWYRQSLGQGLEFLIYFQGNSAPDKSGLPSDRFSAERTGGSVSTLTIQRTQQEDSAVYLCASSAWTVSHGYTFGSGTRLTVV.